Listed here are 2 T cell receptor beta chains from one sample, sequenced in a study of T cells after somatic rescue of genetic block. The method was immunoSEQ multiplex PCR; TCRdb's version includes in-frame clones alone and lacks a portion of them. The sample contains over 95,000 clones, around 90% of which appear only once. Sequenced input: peripheral blood mononuclear cells (PBMCs). All receptors come from a woman under 30.

This chain links TRBV30 with TRBJ1-1; D is possibly TRBD1 (5 bases). Germline CDR1 and CDR2: GTSNPN and SVGIG (reference sequence). The CDR3 totals 13 residues. V lost 2 bases and J lost 5, with 12 bases in between. The CDR3 is CAWSRTGGTEAFF. The CDR3 nucleotides read TGTGCCTGGAGTCGGACGGGGGGGACTGAAGCTTTCTTT.

This chain joins TRBV9 and TRBJ2-1; D gene uncertain. V was cut by 3 bases and J by 7 bases, with 11 bases left in between. This CDR3 is built from 13 residues. Per the germline V gene, CDR1 is SGDLS and CDR2 is YYNGEE. For the CDR3, the DNA is TGTGCCAGCAGCGCCCTCCCTAGGAATGAGCAGTTCTTC. Translating gives CASSALPRNEQFF.